By sample share, the clone carrying this T cell receptor (beta chain) is medium-sized. The sorted Tregs were CD4+CD25+CD127-/low cells. Adaptor-ligated barcode primers were used to amplify TRBV12-4/TRBJ1-2 clonotypes. Via MiXCR, TCRdb re-called the multiplex PCR reads, giving one row per CDR3 protein. This table has just under 2,500 distinct CDR3 sequences, more than 2% appearing once. This CDR3 region has 12 residues. Trimming shortened V by 6 bases and J by 7 bases, and 12 bases separated the two germline ends. This TCR derives from a female donor with breast cancer. The source material was tumor-infiltrating Tregs sorted from the breast tumor. The chain employs TRBV12-3 or TRBV12-4 and TRBJ1-2, with D hard to call. This CDR3 is CASSSGSIGYTF. The CDR3 nucleotides are TGTGCCAGCAGCTCCGGGTCGATTGGCTACACCTTC.